The 17 T cell receptor beta chains listed next were all sequenced from one sample in a study of CD8 T cells in Susac syndrome (dated by TCRdb to between 2017 and 2020). The library was obtained by the immunoSEQ multiplex PCR assay. RNA was extracted using the RNeasy kit, and about 0.45 to 1 ug of the RNA was reverse transcribed with random hexamers. Clones were called with MiXCR by TCRdb after fastp trimmed the public reads at Q25, and only in-frame beta chains were retained. Merged by CDR3 protein, the rows form single entries marked with the most common genes and DNA. This sample gives 130,000 to 150,000 distinct CDR3 sequences in total; approximately 95% of them show up just once. The ten top clones hold 0.075% to 0.1% of the sample. The sequencing sample was made of CD4+ T cells from PBMCs. All receptors come from a human donor in good health.

The gene calls are TRBV5-4 and TRBJ2-1, with 8 bases aligning to TRBD2. CDR3 size: 14 residues. Germline-derived CDR1 and CDR2 are SGHNT and YYREEE (reference sequence). V lost 6 bases to trimming and J lost 5 bases; unmatched junction nucleotides: 7. The CDR3 reads CASKSGSIDNEQFF. CDR3 bases: TGTGCCAGCAAAAGCGGGAGTATCGACAATGAGCAGTTCTTC.

This chain connects TRBV20-1 to TRBJ2-7; 9 nucleotides match TRBD2. The trim removed 4 bases at V and 3 bases at J, leaving 7 bases unmatched. The CDR3 has 14 residues. The germline V gene has CDR1 DFQATT and CDR2 SNEGSKA (reference sequence). The CDR3 spells CSAMSSGSLYEQYF. The CDR3 DNA follows: TGCAGTGCTATGAGTAGCGGGAGTCTCTACGAGCAGTACTTC.

The chain joins TRBV9 to TRBJ2-7; D assignment may be TRBD1 or TRBD2 (6 bases each). This CDR3 comprises 14 residues. Germline V gene data show CDR1 as SGDLS and CDR2 as YYNGEE. V was pared by 0 bases and J by 4 bases, with 11 bases between. The CDR3 sequence is CASSVGGAQYEQYF. As DNA, the CDR3 is TGTGCCAGCAGCGTAGGGGGGGCGCAATACGAGCAGTACTTC. The full variable domain, rest sourced from reference TRBV9 and TRBJ2-7, is DSGVTQTPKHLITATGQRVTLRCSPRSGDLSVYWYQQSLDQGLQFLIQYYNGEERAKGNILERFSAQQFPDLHSELNLSSLELGDSALYFCASSVGGAQYEQYFGPGTRLTVT.

The chain is built from TRBV3-1 and TRBJ1-2; D not certain. V shed 2 bases and J shed 8 bases, with 15 bases lying between them. CDR1 and CDR2 from the germline V gene are LGHDT and YNNKEL (reference sequence). This CDR3 spans 14 amino acids. The CDR3 spells CASSQRLSLEGYTF. The CDR3 nucleotides read TGTGCCAGCAGCCAACGTTTGTCCCTCGAGGGCTACACCTTC.

This clonotype was observed a single time. The rearrangement links TRBV20-1 to TRBJ2-7; tentative D call: TRBD2 (6 bases). V was shortened by 5 bases and J by 2 bases, with 10 bases between the two germline ends. Germline V gene data show CDR1 as DFQATT and CDR2 as SNEGSKA (reference sequence). This CDR3 region has 12 residues. The CDR3 spells CSAFSGPYEQYF. For the CDR3, the DNA is TGCAGTGCTTTTAGCGGTCCCTACGAGCAGTACTTC.

V and J are TRBV28 and TRBJ2-2; 11 bases fit TRBD1. V was pared by 6 bases and J by 4 bases, with 10 bases of the junction left unmatched. The CDR3 spans 17 residues. In germline, CDR1 is MDHEN, CDR2 SYDVKM. The CDR3 here is CASRTLGTGGGTGELFF. The CDR3 DNA reads as TGTGCCAGCAGAACTCTTGGGACAGGGGGTGGCACCGGGGAGCTGTTTTTT.

The chain combines TRBV5-1 with TRBJ1-2; 12 nucleotides match TRBD1. J was trimmed by 8 bases and V by 0 bases; bases with no gene match: 5. The germline V gene has CDR1 SGHRS and CDR2 YFSETQ. CDR3 length: 15 residues. CDR3 DNA sequence: TGCGCCAGCAGCTTGGAGGGACAGGGGGCAGGCGGCTACACCTTC. Translation gives CASSLEGQGAGGYTF.

To note about this clonotype: Its ends do not fully match the called genes, so a read error is possible. J is TRBJ2-7 and V is TRBV20-1; 9 bases agree with TRBD1. CDR3 length: 16 amino acids. Germline V lookup: CDR1 DFQATT, CDR2 SNEGSKA (reference sequence). CDR3: CSARGPGQGTSYGQYF. DNA of the CDR3: TGCAGTGCTAGAGGGCCAGGACAGGGGACTTCCTACGGGCAGTACTTC.

V gene TRBV5-4 combines with J gene TRBJ2-1, with 12 bases that match TRBD2. Trimming took 5 bases from V and 8 from J; bases not matched to a gene: 11. The length of the CDR3 is 16 residues. Germline CDR1 SGHNT, CDR2 YYREEE (reference sequence). CDR3 in DNA: TGTGCCAGCAGAGGACTAGCGGGACCCCACGGGGATGAGCAGTTCTTC. Translating it yields CASRGLAGPHGDEQFF.

This chain joins TRBV14 and TRBJ2-5; D ambiguous. The CDR3 totals 16 residues. V shed 2 bases and J shed 2 bases, with 15 bases lying between them. Germline CDR1 and CDR2: SGHDN and FVKESK. This chain's CDR3 is CASSQSHVGKQETQYF. In DNA form, the CDR3 reads TGTGCCAGCAGCCAATCTCATGTGGGAAAGCAAGAGACCCAGTACTTC. The variable domain in full, with the rest retrieved from reference TRBV14 and TRBJ2-5, is EAGVTQFPSHSVIEKGQTVTLRCDPISGHDNLYWYRRVMGKEIKFLLHFVKESKQDESGMPNNRFLAERTGGTYSTLKVQPAELEDSGVYFCASSQSHVGKQETQYFGPGTRLLVL.

The V and J genes are TRBV20-1 and TRBJ2-2; 11 positions match TRBD2. With V trimmed by 6 bases and J by 3 bases, 6 bases remained unmatched. This CDR3 is 15 amino acids long. Looked up from germline, CDR1 is DFQATT and CDR2 is SNEGSKA (reference sequence). CDR3 nucleotide sequence: TGCAGTGCCAATAGCGGGAGGGCGCACACCGGGGAGCTGTTTTTT. Translating gives CSANSGRAHTGELFF.

V and J are TRBV29-1 and TRBJ1-1; D is unresolved. Trimming removed 6 bases from V and 7 bases from J, with 15 bases in between. The CDR3 loop spans 12 amino acids. Germline CDR1 SQVTM, CDR2 ANQGSEA. CDR3 amino acids: CSVGTPNGEAFF. The CDR3 DNA reads as TGCAGCGTCGGAACACCGAACGGTGAAGCTTTCTTT.

The chain employs TRBV7-3 and TRBJ2-1; TRBD2 aligns across 10 bases. CDR1 and CDR2 from the germline V gene are SGHTA and FQGTGA. The CDR3 has 17 amino acids. The junction had 9 bases not matched to a gene; V was cut back by 5 bases and J by 2 bases. In DNA form, the CDR3 reads TGTGCCAGCAGCCAAGGTCTAGCGGGAGCCACCTACAATGAGCAGTTCTTC. This sequence encodes CASSQGLAGATYNEQFF.

This chain joins TRBV6-7 and TRBJ1-2; the match to TRBD1 covers 11 bases. TRBV6-7 qualifies as an ORF whose function is uncertain. J lost 5 bases, V lost 4 bases, and 9 bases had no gene match. The CDR3 has 16 amino acids. As DNA, the CDR3 is TGTGCCAGCAGTTGGGCATGGGACAGGGGGTCTTATGGCTACACCTTC. Translated: CASSWAWDRGSYGYTF.

This rearrangement joins TRBV12-3 or TRBV12-4 to TRBJ2-2; weak D call: TRBD2 (6 bases). The length of the CDR3 is 14 residues. V lost 8 bases and J 2 bases, leaving 12 bases between the germline ends. The CDR3 protein is CASRDWTNTGELFF. In DNA, the CDR3 is TGTGCCAGCCGGGACTGGACAAACACCGGGGAGCTGTTTTTT.

The V and J genes are TRBV10-3 and TRBJ2-7, with 10 bases that match TRBD1. Germline-derived CDR1 and CDR2 are ENHRY and SYGVKD. There are 14 residues in the CDR3. Germline trimming cut 10 bases from V and 1 base from J; bases unmatched to any gene: 7. The CDR3 is CATTLDRGSYEQYF. CDR3 bases: TGTGCCACCACGTTGGACAGGGGGTCCTACGAGCAGTACTTC.

This clonotype was detected once. V usage is TRBV5-1 and J usage is TRBJ1-1; D not certain. V dropped 2 bases and J dropped 6 bases, with 17 bases sitting between them. Looked up from germline, CDR1 is SGHRS and CDR2 is YFSETQ. The CDR3 is 15 amino acids. The CDR3, as DNA: TGCGCCAGCAGCTTCGATAGCCTAACCGGCGCTGAAGCTTTCTTT. It codes for CASSFDSLTGAEAFF. The whole variable domain, filled in from reference TRBV5-1 and TRBJ1-1, reads KAGVTQTPRYLIKTRGQQVTLSCSPISGHRSVSWYQQTPGQGLQFLFEYFSETQRNKGNFPGRFSGRQFSNSRSEMNVSTLELGDSALYLCASSFDSLTGAEAFFGQGTRLTVV.